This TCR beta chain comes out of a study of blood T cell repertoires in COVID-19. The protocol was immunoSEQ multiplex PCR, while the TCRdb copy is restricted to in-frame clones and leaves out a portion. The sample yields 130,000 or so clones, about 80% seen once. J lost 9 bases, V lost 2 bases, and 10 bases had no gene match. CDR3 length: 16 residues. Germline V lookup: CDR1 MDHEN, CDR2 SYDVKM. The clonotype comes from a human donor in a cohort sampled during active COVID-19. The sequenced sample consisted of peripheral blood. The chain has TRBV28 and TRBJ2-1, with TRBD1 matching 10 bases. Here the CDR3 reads CASSLMGQGKSFEQFF. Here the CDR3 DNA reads TGTGCCAGCAGTTTAATGGGACAGGGGAAGTCATTTGAGCAGTTCTTC.